This T cell receptor (beta chain) originates from a study of T-cell reconstitution after alpha-beta-depleted transplantation in children. The V end was cut by 3 bases, the J end by 0 bases, with 8 bases between. Germline CDR1 is MNHEY and CDR2 is SMNVEV (reference sequence). The CDR3 is made up of 14 amino acids. This clonotype was recorded many times. Library preparation (for TCRbeta) was performed with unique molecular identifiers. TCRdb re-derived calls from the PCR reads in MiXCR, one entry per CDR3 protein. Here the sample spans around 250,000 distinct CDR3 sequences, over 8% being singletons. V usage is TRBV27 and J usage is TRBJ1-1; D unclear. Sequences were derived from PBMCs from the stem cell graft donor, sampled from the stem cell graft. The origin of this receptor is a human donor who donated a stem cell graft to a child with SCID. The CDR3 spells CASSLGNMNTEAFF. The CDR3 region has the DNA TGTGCCAGCAGTTTGGGCAACATGAACACTGAAGCTTTCTTT.